This T cell receptor beta chain was profiled in a study of response to subunit inactivated influenza vaccine. Notes on the study in general: T cells newly recruited by each seasonal influenza vaccination are few, the authors suggested.

About this clonotype: Its antigen is unidentified.

A single record per CDR3 protein comes from TCRdb applying MiXCR to the RT-PCR reads. This repertoire shows around 540,000 distinct CDR3 sequences, about 12% found once; its top ten account for about 10%. This CDR3 contains 15 residues. The V gene lost 3 bases and the J gene lost 0 bases, with 13 bases spanning the gap. CDR1 is DFQATT and CDR2 is SNEGSKA in the germline V gene (reference sequence). The rearrangement uses TRBV20-1 and TRBJ2-3, with D maybe TRBD2 (6 bases). Source: PBMCs from blood, taken on the day of vaccination. The TCR originated in a man between 50 and 59 years old who received an inactivated influenza vaccine. CDR3 bases: TGCAGTGCTAGGACCGGGACTTGGAGCACAGATACGCAGTATTTT. Amino acid sequence: CSARTGTWSTDTQYF.